This T cell receptor beta chain emerged from a study (dated by TCRdb to the mid-2010s). In the germline V gene (reference sequence), CDR1 corresponds to DFQATT and CDR2 to SNEGSKA. V is reduced by 2 bases and J by 0 bases, leaving a spacing of 11 bases between them. The CDR3 goes from the cysteine to the phenylalanine over 15 residues. The DNA shown is the 45-base CDR3, in frame from base 1. The sample holds a few counts of this clonotype. Its specific antigen is unknown. No quality values exist for individual bases; no much larger clone is one base distant. Libraries were built with RT-PCR. Sequenced on an Illumina MiSeq. TCRdb redid the processing of the public reads, applying fastp at Q25 and MiXCR, and retained in-frame beta chains. Identical CDR3 protein sequences are pooled into one entry, listed with their most common genes and DNA. The sample table contains almost 700,000 distinct CDR3 sequences; only one count was recorded for approximately 15% of them. The top ten clonotypes cover about 3.9% of the sample.

This sequence uses TRBV20-1 and TRBJ1-3, with a weak D call of TRBD1 (5 bases match). The sequence was collected from a female donor in good health, serving as a healthy control. The sequencing sample was made of memory CD4+ T cells from blood. The sequenced DNA: TGCAGTGCTAGATGGGGGGGGTCCTCTGGAAACACCATATATTTT. Its product reads: CSARWGGSSGNTIYF.